Sequencing of this T cell receptor beta chain was carried out in a study of T cell responses to AZD1222 COVID-19 vaccine. Whole-study findings and limits: Donors were largely white British and mainly female; clonal diversity was possibly underestimated. CD4 TCRs linked to vaccination spanned spike, dominating at 160-218 and 743-854.

Sequencing used immunoSEQ multiplex PCR; TCRdb keeps in-frame clones, though not all of them. This table holds fewer than 85,000 clones, around 86% found once. Germline trimming cut 6 bases from V and 1 base from J; bases unmatched to any gene: 7. Germline V gene lookup returns CDR1 MNHEY and CDR2 SVGAGI. This CDR3 contains 15 residues. Turning to this clone: Its antigen is unidentified.

The V call is TRBV6-5, the J call TRBJ2-3; 7 bases fit TRBD2. This specimen consisted of peripheral blood, obtained 28 days after the second AZD1222 dose. This sequence was found in an adult who received the AZD1222 COVID-19 vaccine. CDR3 residues: CASSLLAERTDTQYF. DNA for the CDR3: TGTGCCAGCAGCCTTCTAGCGGAACGCACAGATACGCAGTATTTT.